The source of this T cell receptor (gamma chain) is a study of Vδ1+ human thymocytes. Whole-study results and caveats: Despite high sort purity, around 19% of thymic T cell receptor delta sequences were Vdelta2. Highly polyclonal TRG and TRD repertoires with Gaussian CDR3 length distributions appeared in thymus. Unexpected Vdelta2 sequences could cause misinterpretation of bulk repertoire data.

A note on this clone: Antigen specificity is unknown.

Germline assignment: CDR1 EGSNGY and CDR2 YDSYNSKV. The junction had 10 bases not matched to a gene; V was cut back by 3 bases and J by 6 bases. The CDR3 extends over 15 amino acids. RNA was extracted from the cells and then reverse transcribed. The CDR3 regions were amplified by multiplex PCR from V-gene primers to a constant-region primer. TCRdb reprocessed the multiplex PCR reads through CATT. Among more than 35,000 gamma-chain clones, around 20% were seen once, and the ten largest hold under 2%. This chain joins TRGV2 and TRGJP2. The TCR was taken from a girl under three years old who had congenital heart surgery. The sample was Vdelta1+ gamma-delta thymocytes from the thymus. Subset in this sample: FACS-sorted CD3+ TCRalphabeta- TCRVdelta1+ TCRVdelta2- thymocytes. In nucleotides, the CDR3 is TGTGCCACCTGGGACTGTTCCAGGGGTGATTGGATCAAGACGTTT. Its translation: CATWDCSRGDWIKTF.